These 13 T cell receptor beta chains were all obtained from the same sample, sequenced in a study of OX40 agonist ivuxolimab in advanced cancers. TCRdb keeps only in-frame clones here, not all; method: immunoSEQ multiplex PCR. The table lists 62,000 or so clones, around 85% of them singletons. Sequences were derived from CD4+ or CD8+ T cells sorted from blood, sampled in a trial of the OX40 agonist ivuxolimab. These receptors were collected from an adult with an advanced solid tumor such as melanoma, head and neck, liver or kidney cancer.

The chain links TRBV21-1 to TRBJ2-7; the table's D call, TRBD2, has no DNA check behind it. TRBV21-1 is tagged as a pseudogene. The CDR3 covers 17 residues. The CDR3 region is CASTFGGRDHTSYEQYF. The CDR3 DNA follows: TGTGCCAGCACATTCGGCGGGAGGGACCACACCTCCTACGAGCAGTACTTC.

The chain combines TRBV19 with TRBJ1-2; 9 nucleotides line up with TRBD1. With V trimmed by 4 bases and J by 5 bases, 5 bases remained unmatched. This CDR3 has 14 residues. Germline-derived CDR1 and CDR2 are LNHDA and SQIVND (reference sequence). Written as DNA, the CDR3 is TGTGCCAGTAGTACCTCGACAGGGGGGTATGGCTACACCTTC. Its protein is CASSTSTGGYGYTF.

The chain has TRBV27 and TRBJ2-3; 9 nucleotides align to TRBD1. This CDR3 is built from 14 residues. V was clipped by 6 bases and J by 7 bases; unmatched bases: 8. The germline gives CDR1 MNHEY, CDR2 SMNVEV (reference sequence). The CDR3 DNA reads TGTGCCAGCAGCCGGACAGGGGCCCTGAATACGCAGTATTTT. The encoded protein is CASSRTGALNTQYF.

The rearrangement uses TRBV28 and TRBJ2-7; the match to TRBD1 covers 7 bases. The CDR3 is 12 residues long. The V gene end was trimmed by 7 bases and the J gene end by 2 bases; junction bases not matched to a gene: 2. Germline V CDR1 and CDR2: MDHEN, SYDVKM. CDR3 amino acids: CASNTGAYEQYF. The CDR3 DNA sequence: TGTGCCAGCAATACAGGGGCCTACGAGCAGTACTTC.

The chain's CDR3 is CASSWGLAGGGDYNEQFF. CDR3 DNA: TGTGCCAGCAGCTGGGGACTAGCGGGAGGAGGGGACTACAATGAGCAGTTCTTC. The chain joins TRBV7-9 to TRBJ2-1; 15 nucleotides agree with TRBD2. J gave up 3 bases and V 4 bases, and 7 bases lay outside the gene matches. The CDR3 extends over 18 amino acids. CDR1 is SEHNR and CDR2 is FQNEAQ in the germline V gene (reference sequence). The entire variable domain, with the rest obtained from reference TRBV7-9 and TRBJ2-1, is as follows: DTGVSQNPRHKITKRGQNVTFRCDPISEHNRLYWYRQTLGQGPEFLTYFQNEAQLEKSRLLSDRFSAERPKGSFSTLEIQRTEQGDSAMYLCASSWGLAGGGDYNEQFFGPGTRLTVL.

The chain joins TRBV10-3 to TRBJ2-1; tentative D call: TRBD1 (5 bases). Trimming took off 6 bases at V and 0 bases at J, with 12 bases between the two ends. The CDR3 spans 15 residues. Germline loops: CDR1 ENHRY, CDR2 SYGVKD. The CDR3 region is CAISLRQSSYNEQFF. The CDR3 nucleotides read TGTGCCATCAGCCTTCGACAGAGCTCCTACAATGAGCAGTTCTTC.

CDR3 in DNA: TGTGCCAGCAGGGACAGGGAGGGAACCGGGGAGCTGTTTTTT. Translated: CASRDREGTGELFF. The V gene is TRBV27, the J gene TRBJ2-2; D perhaps matches TRBD1 (8 bases). Germline V gives CDR1 MNHEY, CDR2 SMNVEV (reference sequence). V lost 6 bases and J lost 5, with 13 bases in between. The CDR3 contains 14 residues.

As concerns this clone: Mismatch with germline at one junction end may stem from a read error. The gene calls are TRBV7-7 and TRBJ2-5, with D tentatively TRBD2 (6 bases). From germline, CDR1 is SSHAT and CDR2 FNYEAQ (reference sequence). This CDR3 region has 14 residues. The DNA of the CDR3 is TGTGCTAGCAGCTTAGGAGGGGCCTCCCGGACCCAGTACTTC. It translates to CASSLGGASRTQYF.

The V gene is TRBV4-1, the J gene TRBJ2-1; D gene unclear. This CDR3 is 15 amino acids long. Germline CDR1 and CDR2: MGHRA and YSYEKL. Trimming shortened V by 1 base and J by 2 bases, and 9 bases separated the two germline ends. The CDR3 DNA follows: TGCGCCAGCAGCCAAGGAGGCGTACCCTACAATGAGCAGTTCTTC. Protein sequence: CASSQGGVPYNEQFF.

This clone was picked up a small number of times. The V and J genes are TRBV28 and TRBJ2-7; TRBD2 matches at 8 bases. This CDR3 is 15 amino acids long. V was pared by 4 bases and J by 1 base, with 6 bases of the junction left unmatched. The germline V gene has CDR1 MDHEN and CDR2 SYDVKM. DNA of the CDR3: TGTGCCAGCAGTTCTCCCAGCGGGAGATCCTACGAGCAGTACTTC. Translation: CASSSPSGRSYEQYF.

CDR3 bases: TGTGCCAGCAGTTTAACAGGGCCCTACGAGCAGTACTTC. Translating gives CASSLTGPYEQYF. The chain uses TRBV27 and TRBJ2-5; a weak D match, TRBD1 (6 bases). The DNA matches TRBJ2-7 better at its end, which makes the J call doubtful. This CDR3 is 13 amino acids long. The germline CDR1 and CDR2 sequences are MNHEY and SMNVEV (reference sequence).

The chain couples TRBV7-9 to TRBJ2-6; possible D gene TRBD1, 5 bases. Deletions cut 6 bases from V and 1 base from J, with 13 bases between. In germline, CDR1 is SEHNR, CDR2 FQNEAQ (reference sequence). This CDR3 spans 16 amino acids. The CDR3 sequence: CASSSFTGSGANVLTF. The CDR3 bases are TGTGCCAGCAGTAGTTTTACAGGTTCTGGGGCCAACGTCCTGACTTTC.

The chain employs TRBV6-5 and TRBJ2-1; 7 nucleotides match TRBD2. V was clipped by 2 bases and J by 4 bases; unmatched bases: 8. The CDR3 runs to 16 residues. CDR1 MNHEY and CDR2 SVGAGI come from the germline V gene. The DNA for the CDR3 is TGTGCCAGCAGTTACAAGGGCGGGAGTATTTACAATGAGCAGTTCTTC. Protein product: CASSYKGGSIYNEQFF.